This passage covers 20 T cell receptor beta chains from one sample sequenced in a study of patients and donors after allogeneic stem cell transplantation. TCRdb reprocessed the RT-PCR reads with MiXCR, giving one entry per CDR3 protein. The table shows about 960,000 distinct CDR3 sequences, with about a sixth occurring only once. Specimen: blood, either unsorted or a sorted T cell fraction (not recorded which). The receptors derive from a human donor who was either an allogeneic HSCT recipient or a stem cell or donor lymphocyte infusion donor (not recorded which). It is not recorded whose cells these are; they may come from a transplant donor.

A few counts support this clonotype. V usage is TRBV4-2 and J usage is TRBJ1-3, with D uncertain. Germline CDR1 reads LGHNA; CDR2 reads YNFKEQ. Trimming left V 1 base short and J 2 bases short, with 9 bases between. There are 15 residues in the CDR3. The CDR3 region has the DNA TGTGCCAGCAGCCAAGTGCGGAGCGCTGGAAACACCATATATTTT. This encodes CASSQVRSAGNTIYF.

The CDR3 DNA reads TGTGCCAGCTCACCGGGGACTGGGGGCAAAAACATTCAGTACTTC. Protein product: CASSPGTGGKNIQYF. V and J are TRBV18 and TRBJ2-4; weak D call: TRBD2 (6 bases). V was pared by 3 bases and J by 3 bases, with 12 bases between. This CDR3 has 15 amino acids. Germline CDR1 reads KGHSH; CDR2 reads LQKENI.

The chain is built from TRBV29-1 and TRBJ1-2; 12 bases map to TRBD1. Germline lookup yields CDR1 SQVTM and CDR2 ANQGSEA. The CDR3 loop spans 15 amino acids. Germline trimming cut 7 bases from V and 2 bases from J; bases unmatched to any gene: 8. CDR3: CSATPGQGANYGYTF. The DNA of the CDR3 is TGCAGCGCTACACCGGGACAGGGGGCGAACTATGGCTACACCTTC.

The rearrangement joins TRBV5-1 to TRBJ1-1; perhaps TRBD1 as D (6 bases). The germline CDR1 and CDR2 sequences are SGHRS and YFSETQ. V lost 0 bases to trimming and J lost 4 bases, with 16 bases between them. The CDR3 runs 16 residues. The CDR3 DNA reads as TGCGCCAGCAGCTTGGCCCTTCAGGGGATCGGCACTGAAGCTTTCTTT. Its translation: CASSLALQGIGTEAFF.

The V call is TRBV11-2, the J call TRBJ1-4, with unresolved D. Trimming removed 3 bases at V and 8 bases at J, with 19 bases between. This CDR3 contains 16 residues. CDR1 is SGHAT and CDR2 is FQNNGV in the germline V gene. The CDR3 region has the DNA TGTGCCAGCAGCTTGAACATCCGGGAGGGTCGGGAAAAACTGTTTTTT. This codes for CASSLNIREGREKLFF.

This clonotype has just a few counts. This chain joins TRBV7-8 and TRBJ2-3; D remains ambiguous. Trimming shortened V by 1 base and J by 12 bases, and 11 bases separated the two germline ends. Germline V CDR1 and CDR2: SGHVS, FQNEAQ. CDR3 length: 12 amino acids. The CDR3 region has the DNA TGTGCCAGCAGCTTAGTGGGTGGCGCACAGTATTTT. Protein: CASSLVGGAQYF.

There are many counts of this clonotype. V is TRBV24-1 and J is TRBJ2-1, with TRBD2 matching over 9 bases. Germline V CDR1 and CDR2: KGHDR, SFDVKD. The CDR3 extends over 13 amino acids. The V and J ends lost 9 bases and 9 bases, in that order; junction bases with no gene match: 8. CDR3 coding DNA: TGTGCCACCGCGATAGCGGGAGCGTTTGAGCAGTTCTTC. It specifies CATAIAGAFEQFF.

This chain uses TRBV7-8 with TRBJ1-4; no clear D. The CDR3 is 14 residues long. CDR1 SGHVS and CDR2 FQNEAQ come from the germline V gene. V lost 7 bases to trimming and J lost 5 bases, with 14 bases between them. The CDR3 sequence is CASNPGNQNEKLFF. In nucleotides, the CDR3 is TGTGCCAGCAATCCGGGAAACCAGAATGAAAAACTGTTTTTT.

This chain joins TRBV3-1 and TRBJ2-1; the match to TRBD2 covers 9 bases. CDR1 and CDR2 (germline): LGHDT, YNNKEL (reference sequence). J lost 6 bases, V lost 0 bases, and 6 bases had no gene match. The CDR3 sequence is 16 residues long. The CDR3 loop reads CASSQEGAGGINEQFF. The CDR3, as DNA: TGTGCCAGCAGCCAAGAGGGAGCGGGAGGAATCAATGAGCAGTTCTTC.

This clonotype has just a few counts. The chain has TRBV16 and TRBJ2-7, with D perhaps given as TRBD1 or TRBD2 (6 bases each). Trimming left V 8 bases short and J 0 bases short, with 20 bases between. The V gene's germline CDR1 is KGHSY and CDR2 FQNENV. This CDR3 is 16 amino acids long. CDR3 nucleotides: TGTGCCAGCCGACATGGGGGGCAGGAGAGCTCCTACGAGCAGTACTTC. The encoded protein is CASRHGGQESSYEQYF.

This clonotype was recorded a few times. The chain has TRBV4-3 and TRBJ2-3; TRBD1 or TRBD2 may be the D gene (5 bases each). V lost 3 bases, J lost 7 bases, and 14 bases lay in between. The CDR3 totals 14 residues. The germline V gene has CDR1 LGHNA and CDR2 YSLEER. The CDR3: CASSQELGVNTQYF. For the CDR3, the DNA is TGCGCCAGCAGCCAGGAACTAGGGGTAAATACGCAGTATTTT.

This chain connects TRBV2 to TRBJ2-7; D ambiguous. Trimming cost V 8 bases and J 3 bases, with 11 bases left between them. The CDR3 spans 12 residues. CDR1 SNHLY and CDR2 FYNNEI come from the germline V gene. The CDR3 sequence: CASGPEFYEQYF. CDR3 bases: TGTGCCAGCGGACCGGAGTTCTACGAGCAGTACTTC.

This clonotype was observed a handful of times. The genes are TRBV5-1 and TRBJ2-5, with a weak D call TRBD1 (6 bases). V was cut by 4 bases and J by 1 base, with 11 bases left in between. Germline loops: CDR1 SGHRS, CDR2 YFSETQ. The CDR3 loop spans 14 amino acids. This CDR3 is CASSTGTFQETQYF. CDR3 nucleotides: TGCGCCAGCAGCACAGGGACATTCCAAGAGACCCAGTACTTC. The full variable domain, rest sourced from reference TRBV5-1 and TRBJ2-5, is KAGVTQTPRYLIKTRGQQVTLSCSPISGHRSVSWYQQTPGQGLQFLFEYFSETQRNKGNFPGRFSGRQFSNSRSEMNVSTLELGDSALYLCASSTGTFQETQYFGPGTRLLVL.

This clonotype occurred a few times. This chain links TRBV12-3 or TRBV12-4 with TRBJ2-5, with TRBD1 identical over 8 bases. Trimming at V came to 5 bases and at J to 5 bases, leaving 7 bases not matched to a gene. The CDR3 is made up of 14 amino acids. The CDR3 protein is CASSERTGSETQYF. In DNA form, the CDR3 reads TGTGCCAGCAGTGAGAGGACAGGGTCGGAGACCCAGTACTTC.

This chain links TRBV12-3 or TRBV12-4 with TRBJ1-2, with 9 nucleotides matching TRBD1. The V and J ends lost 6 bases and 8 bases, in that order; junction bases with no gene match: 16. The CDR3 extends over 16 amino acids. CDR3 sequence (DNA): TGTGCCAGCAGCTCCCCCGGGACAGGGAGATATCGAGGCTACACCTTC. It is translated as CASSSPGTGRYRGYTF.

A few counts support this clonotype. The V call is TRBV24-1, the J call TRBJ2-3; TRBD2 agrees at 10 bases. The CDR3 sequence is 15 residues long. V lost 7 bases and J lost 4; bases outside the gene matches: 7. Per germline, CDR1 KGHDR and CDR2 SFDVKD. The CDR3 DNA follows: TGTGCCACCAGCCAAGGGAGCGGGAGGGCAGATACGCAGTATTTT. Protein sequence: CATSQGSGRADTQYF.

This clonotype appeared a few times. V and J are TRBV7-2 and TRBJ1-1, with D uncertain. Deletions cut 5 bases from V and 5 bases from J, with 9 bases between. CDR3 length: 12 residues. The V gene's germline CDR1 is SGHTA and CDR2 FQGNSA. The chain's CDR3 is CASSIQGTEAFF. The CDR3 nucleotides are TGTGCCAGCAGCATACAAGGGACTGAAGCTTTCTTT.

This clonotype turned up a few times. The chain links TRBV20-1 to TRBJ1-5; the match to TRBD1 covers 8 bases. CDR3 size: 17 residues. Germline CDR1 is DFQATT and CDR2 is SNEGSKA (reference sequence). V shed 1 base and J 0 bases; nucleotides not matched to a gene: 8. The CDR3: CSARVSGQAYSNQPQHF. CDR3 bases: TGCAGTGCTAGAGTTTCGGGACAGGCCTATAGCAATCAGCCCCAGCATTTT.

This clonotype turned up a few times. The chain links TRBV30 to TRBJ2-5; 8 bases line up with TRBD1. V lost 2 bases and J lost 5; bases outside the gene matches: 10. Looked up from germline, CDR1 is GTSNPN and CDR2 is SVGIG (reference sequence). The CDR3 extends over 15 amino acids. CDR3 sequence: CAWSSQGAKIETQYF. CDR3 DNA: TGTGCCTGGAGTTCCCAGGGGGCGAAAATCGAGACCCAGTACTTC.

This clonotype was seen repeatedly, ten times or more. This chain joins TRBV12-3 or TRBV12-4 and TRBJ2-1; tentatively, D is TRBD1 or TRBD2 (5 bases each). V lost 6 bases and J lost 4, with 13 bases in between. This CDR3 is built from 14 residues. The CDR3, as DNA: TGTGCCAGCAGCTCCGGGACCACATACAATGAGCAGTTCTTC. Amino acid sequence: CASSSGTTYNEQFF.